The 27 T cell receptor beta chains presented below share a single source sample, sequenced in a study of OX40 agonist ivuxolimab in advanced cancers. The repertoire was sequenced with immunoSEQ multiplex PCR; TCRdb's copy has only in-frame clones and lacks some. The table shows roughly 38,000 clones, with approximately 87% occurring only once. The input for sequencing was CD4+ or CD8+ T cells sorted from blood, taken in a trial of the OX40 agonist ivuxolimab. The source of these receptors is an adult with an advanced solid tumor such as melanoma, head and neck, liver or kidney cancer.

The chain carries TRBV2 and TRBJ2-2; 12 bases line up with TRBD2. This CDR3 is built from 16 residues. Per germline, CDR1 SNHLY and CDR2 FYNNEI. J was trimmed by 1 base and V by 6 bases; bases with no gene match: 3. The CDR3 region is CASRKTSGGNTGELFF. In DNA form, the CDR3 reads TGTGCCAGCAGAAAGACTAGCGGGGGGAACACCGGGGAGCTGTTTTTT. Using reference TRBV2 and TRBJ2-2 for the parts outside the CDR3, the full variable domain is EPEVTQTPSHQVTQMGQEVILRCVPISNHLYFYWYRQILGQKVEFLVSFYNNEISEKSEIFDDQFSVERPDGSNFTLKIRSTKLEDSAMYFCASRKTSGGNTGELFFGEGSRLTVL.

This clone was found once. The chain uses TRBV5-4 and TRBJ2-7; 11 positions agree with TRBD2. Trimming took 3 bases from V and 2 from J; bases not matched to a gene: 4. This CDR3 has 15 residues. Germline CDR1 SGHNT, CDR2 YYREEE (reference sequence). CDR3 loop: CASSSGLAGPYEQYF. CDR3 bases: TGTGCCAGCAGCTCCGGACTAGCGGGCCCCTACGAGCAGTACTTC.

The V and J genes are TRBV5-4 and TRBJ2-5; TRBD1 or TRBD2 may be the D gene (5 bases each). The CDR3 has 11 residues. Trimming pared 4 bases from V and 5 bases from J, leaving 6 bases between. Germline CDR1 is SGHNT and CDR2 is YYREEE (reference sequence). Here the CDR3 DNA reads TGTGCCAGCAGCGGGGACGAGACCCAGTACTTC. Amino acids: CASSGDETQYF.

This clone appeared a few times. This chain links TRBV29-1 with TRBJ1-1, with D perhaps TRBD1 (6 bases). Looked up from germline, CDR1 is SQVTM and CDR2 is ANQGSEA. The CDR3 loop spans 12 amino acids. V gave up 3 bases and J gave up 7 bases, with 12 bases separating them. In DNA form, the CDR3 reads TGCAGCGTTGAGAGAGGGGGAAGTGAAGCTTTCTTT. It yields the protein CSVERGGSEAFF.

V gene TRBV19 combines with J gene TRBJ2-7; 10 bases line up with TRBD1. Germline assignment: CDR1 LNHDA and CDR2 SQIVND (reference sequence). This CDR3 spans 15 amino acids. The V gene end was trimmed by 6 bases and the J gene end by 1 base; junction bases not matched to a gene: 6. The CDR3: CASSDGTGVSYEQYF. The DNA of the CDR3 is TGTGCCAGTAGCGATGGGACAGGGGTTTCCTACGAGCAGTACTTC.

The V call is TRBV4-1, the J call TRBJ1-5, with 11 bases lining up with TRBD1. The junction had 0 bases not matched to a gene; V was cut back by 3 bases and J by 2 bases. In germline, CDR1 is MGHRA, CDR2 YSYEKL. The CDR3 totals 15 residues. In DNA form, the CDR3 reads TGCGCCAGCAGCCAGGGACAGGGGGGCAATCAGCCCCAGCATTTT. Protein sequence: CASSQGQGGNQPQHF.

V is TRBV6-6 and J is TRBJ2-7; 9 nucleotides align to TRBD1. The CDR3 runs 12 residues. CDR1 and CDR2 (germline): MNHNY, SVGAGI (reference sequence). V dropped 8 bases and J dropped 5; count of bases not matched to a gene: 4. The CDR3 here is CASSRQGDEQYF. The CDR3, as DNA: TGTGCCAGCTCCCGACAGGGGGACGAGCAGTACTTC.

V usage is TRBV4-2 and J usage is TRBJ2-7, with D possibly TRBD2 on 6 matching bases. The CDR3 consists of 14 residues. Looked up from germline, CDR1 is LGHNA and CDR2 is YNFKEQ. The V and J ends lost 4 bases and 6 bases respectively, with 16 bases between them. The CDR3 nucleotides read TGTGCCAGCAGCCTCACACTCGGGGGAGGCGAGCAGTACTTC. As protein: CASSLTLGGGEQYF.

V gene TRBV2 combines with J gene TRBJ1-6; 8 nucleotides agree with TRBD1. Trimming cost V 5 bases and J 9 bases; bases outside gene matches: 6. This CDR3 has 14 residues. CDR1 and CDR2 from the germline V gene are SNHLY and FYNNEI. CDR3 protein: CASSPDRGGSPLHF. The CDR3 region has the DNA TGTGCCAGCAGTCCCGACAGGGGAGGTTCACCCCTCCACTTT.

This CDR3 reads CASSFGQPPGANVLTF. The DNA for the CDR3 is TGTGCCAGTAGTTTTGGACAGCCCCCTGGGGCCAACGTCCTGACTTTC. The chain has TRBV19 and TRBJ2-6, with D tentatively TRBD1 (6 bases). The V gene lost 5 bases and the J gene lost 2 bases, with 13 bases spanning the gap. Germline CDR1 and CDR2: LNHDA and SQIVND (reference sequence). This CDR3 spans 16 amino acids.

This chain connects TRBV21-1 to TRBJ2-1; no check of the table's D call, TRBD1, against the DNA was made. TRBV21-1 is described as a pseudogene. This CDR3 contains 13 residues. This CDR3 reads CASSKGTGSEQFF. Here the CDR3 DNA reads TGTGCCAGCAGCAAAGGCACAGGGAGTGAGCAGTTCTTC.

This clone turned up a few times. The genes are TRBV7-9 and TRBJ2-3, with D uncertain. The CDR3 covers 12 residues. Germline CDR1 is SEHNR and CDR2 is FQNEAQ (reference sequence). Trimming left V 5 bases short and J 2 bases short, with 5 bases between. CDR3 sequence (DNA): TGTGCCAGCAGCGACGACACAGATACGCAGTATTTT. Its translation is CASSDDTDTQYF.

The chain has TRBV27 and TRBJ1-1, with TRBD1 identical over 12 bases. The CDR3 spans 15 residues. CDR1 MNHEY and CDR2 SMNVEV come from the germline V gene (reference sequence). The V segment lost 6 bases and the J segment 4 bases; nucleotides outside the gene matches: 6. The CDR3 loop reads CASRGTGGLVTEAFF. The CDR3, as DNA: TGTGCCAGCAGGGGGACAGGGGGCTTGGTCACTGAAGCTTTCTTT.

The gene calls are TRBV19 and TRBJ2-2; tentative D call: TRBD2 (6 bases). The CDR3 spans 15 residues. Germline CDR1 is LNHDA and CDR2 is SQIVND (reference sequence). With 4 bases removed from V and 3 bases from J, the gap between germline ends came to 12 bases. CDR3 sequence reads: CASSTAVADTGELFF. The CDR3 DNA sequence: TGTGCCAGTAGTACGGCAGTAGCGGACACCGGGGAGCTGTTTTTT.

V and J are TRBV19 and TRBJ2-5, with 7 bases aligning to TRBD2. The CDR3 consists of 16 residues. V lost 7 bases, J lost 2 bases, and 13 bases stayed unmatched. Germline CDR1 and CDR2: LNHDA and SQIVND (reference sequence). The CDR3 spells CASTQGWASGQETQYF. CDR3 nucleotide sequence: TGTGCCAGTACCCAAGGATGGGCTAGCGGACAAGAGACCCAGTACTTC.

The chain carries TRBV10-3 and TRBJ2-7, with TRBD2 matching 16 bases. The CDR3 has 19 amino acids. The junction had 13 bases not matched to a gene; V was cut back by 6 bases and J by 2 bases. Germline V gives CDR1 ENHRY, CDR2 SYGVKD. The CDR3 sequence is CAISPGTSGGAGLAYEQYF. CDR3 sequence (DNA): TGTGCCATCAGCCCCGGGACTAGCGGGGGGGCGGGGTTGGCCTACGAGCAGTACTTC.

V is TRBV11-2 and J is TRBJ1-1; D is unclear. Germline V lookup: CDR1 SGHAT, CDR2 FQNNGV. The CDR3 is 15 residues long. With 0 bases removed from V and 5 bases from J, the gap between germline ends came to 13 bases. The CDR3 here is CASSLDVSRLTEAFF. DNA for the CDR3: TGTGCCAGCAGCTTAGACGTTTCCAGGCTGACTGAAGCTTTCTTT.

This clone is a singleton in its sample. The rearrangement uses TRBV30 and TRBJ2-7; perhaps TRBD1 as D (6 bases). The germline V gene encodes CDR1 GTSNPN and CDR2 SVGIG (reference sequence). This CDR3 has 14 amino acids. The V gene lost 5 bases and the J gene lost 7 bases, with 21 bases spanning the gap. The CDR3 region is CAWSRGPRSGEQYF. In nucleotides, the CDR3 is TGTGCCTGGTCCAGGGGACCGCGATCGGGGGAGCAGTACTTC.

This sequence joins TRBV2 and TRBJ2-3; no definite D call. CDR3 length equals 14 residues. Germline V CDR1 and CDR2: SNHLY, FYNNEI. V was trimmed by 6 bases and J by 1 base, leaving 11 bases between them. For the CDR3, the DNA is TGTGCCAGCAGGTTGGGTCGAGGCACAGATACGCAGTATTTT. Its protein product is CASRLGRGTDTQYF. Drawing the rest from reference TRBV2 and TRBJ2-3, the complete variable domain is EPEVTQTPSHQVTQMGQEVILRCVPISNHLYFYWYRQILGQKVEFLVSFYNNEISEKSEIFDDQFSVERPDGSNFTLKIRSTKLEDSAMYFCASRLGRGTDTQYFGPGTRLTVL.

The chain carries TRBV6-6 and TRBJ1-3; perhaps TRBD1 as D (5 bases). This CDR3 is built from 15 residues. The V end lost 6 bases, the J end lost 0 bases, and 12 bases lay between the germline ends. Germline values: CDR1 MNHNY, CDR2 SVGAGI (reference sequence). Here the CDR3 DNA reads TGTGCCAGCAGGGTGACAGCATCCTCTGGAAACACCATATATTTT. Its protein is CASRVTASSGNTIYF.

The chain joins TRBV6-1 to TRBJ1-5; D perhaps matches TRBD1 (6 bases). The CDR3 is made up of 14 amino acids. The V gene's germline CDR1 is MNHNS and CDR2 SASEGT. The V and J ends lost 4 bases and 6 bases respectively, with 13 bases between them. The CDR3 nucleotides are TGTGCCAGCAGTGGGTACAGGGACACTCAGCCCCAGCATTTT. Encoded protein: CASSGYRDTQPQHF.

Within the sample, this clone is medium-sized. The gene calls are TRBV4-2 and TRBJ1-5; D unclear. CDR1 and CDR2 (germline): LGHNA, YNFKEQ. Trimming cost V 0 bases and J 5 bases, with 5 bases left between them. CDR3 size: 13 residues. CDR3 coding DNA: TGTGCCAGCAGCCAAGAACCCCATCAGCCCCAGCATTTT. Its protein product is CASSQEPHQPQHF.

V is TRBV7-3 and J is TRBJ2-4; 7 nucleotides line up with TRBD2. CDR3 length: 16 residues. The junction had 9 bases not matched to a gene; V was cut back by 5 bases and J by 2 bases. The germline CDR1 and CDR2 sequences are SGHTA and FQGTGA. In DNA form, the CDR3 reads TGTGCCAGCAGCCCCGGGGGAGCGGGGACCAAAAACATTCAGTACTTC. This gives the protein CASSPGGAGTKNIQYF.

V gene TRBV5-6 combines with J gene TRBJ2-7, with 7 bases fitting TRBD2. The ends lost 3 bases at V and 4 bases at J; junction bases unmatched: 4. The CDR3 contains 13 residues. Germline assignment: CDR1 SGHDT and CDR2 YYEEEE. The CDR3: CASSSKRGYEQYF. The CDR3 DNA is TGTGCCAGCAGCTCTAAGCGGGGTTACGAGCAGTACTTC.

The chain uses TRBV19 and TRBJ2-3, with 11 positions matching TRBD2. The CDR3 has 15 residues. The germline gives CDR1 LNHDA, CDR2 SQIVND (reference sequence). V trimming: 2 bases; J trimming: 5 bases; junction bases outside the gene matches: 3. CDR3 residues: CASSIIAGGQDTQYF. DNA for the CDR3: TGTGCCAGTAGTATAATAGCGGGGGGGCAAGATACGCAGTATTTT.

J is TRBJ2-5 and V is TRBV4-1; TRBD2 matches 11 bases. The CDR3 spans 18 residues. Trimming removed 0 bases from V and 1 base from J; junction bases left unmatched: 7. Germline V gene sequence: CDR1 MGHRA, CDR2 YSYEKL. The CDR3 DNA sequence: TGCGCCAGCAGCCAAGAGTTGGCCGGGACTAGCGGCCAAGAGACCCAGTACTTC. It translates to CASSQELAGTSGQETQYF.

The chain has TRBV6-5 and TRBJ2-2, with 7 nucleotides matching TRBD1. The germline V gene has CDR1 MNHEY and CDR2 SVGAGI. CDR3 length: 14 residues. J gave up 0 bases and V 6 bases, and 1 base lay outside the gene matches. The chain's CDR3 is CASRGTANTGELFF. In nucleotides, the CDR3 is TGTGCCAGCAGAGGGACAGCGAACACCGGGGAGCTGTTTTTT.